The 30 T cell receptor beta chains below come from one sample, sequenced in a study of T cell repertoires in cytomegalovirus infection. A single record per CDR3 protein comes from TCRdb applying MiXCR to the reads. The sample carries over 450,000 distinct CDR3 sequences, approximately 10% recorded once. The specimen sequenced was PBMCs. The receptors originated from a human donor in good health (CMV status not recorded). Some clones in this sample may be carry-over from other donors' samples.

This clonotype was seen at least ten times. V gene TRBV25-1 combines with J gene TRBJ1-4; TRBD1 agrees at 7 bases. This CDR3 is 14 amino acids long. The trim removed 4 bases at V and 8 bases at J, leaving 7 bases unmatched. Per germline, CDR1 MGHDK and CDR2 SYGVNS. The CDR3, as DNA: TGTGCCAGCAGTGGACAGGGTCGGAGGGAAAAACTGTTTTTT. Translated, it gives CASSGQGRREKLFF. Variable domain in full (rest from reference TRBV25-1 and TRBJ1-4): EADIYQTPRYLVIGTGKKITLECSQTMGHDKMYWYQQDPGMELHLIHYSYGVNSTEKGDLSSESTVSRIRTEHFPLTLESARPSHTSQYLCASSGQGRREKLFFGSGTQLSVL.

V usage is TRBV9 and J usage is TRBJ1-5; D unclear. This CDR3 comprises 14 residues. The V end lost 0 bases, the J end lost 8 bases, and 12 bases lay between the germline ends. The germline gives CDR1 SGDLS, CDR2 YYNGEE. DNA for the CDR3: TGTGCCAGCAGCGTAGGGACCGTTGCGGAGCCCCAGCATTTT. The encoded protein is CASSVGTVAEPQHF.

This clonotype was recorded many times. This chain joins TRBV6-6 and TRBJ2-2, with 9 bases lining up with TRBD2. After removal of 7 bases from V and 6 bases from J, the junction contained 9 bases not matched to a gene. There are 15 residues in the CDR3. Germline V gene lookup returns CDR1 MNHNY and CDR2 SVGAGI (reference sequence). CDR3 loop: CASKRGLAWPGELFF. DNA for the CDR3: TGTGCCAGCAAAAGGGGACTAGCATGGCCCGGGGAGCTGTTTTTT.

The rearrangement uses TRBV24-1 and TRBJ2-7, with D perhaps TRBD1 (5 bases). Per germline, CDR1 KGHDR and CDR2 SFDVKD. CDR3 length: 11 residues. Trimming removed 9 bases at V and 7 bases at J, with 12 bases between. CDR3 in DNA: TGTGCCACCGAAGACAGCCGGGAGCAGTACTTC. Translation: CATEDSREQYF.

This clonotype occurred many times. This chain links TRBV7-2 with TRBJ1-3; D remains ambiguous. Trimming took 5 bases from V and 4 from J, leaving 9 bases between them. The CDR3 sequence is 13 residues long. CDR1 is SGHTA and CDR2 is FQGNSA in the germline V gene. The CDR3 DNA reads TGTGCCAGCAGCCACCCCCTGGGAAACACCATATATTTT. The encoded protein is CASSHPLGNTIYF.

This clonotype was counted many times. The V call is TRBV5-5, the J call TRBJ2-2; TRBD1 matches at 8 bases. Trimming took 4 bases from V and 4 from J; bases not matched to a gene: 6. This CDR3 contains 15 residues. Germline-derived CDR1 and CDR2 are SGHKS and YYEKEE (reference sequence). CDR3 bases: TGTGCCAGCAGCGAGCGACAGGGGCGCACCGGGGAGCTGTTTTTT. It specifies CASSERQGRTGELFF. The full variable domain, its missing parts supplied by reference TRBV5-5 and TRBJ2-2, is DAGVTQSPTHLIKTRGQQVTLRCSPISGHKSVSWYQQVLGQGPQFIFQYYEKEERGRGNFPDRFSARQFPNYSSELNVNALLLGDSALYLCASSERQGRTGELFFGEGSRLTVL.

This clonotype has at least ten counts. CDR3 in amino acids: CASSQMSEDTQYF. The CDR3 DNA reads as TGCGCCAGCAGCCAAATGAGCGAGGATACGCAGTATTTT. The chain uses TRBV4-1 and TRBJ2-3; D call uncertain. This CDR3 is 13 amino acids long. CDR1 is MGHRA and CDR2 is YSYEKL in the germline V gene. V was cut by 2 bases and J by 6 bases, with 9 bases left in between.

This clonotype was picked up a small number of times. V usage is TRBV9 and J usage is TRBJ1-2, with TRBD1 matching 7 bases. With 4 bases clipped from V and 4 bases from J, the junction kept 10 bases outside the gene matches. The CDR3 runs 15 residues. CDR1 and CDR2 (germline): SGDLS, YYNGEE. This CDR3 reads CASSPSGGDLYGYTF. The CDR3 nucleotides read TGTGCCAGCAGCCCCTCAGGGGGGGACCTCTATGGCTACACCTTC.

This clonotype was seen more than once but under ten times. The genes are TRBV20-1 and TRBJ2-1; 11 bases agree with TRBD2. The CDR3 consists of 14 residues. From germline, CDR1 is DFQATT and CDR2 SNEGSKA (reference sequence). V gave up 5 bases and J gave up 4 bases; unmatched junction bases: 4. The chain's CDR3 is CSAPTSGVYNEQFF. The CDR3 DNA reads TGCAGTGCTCCGACTAGCGGGGTATACAATGAGCAGTTCTTC.

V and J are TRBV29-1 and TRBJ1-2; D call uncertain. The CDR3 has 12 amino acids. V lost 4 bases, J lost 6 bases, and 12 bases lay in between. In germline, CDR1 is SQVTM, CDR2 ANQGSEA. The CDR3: CSVGGQVHGYTF. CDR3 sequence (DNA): TGCAGCGTTGGCGGGCAGGTCCATGGCTACACCTTC. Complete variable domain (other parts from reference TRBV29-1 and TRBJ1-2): SAVISQKPSRDICQRGTSLTIQCQVDSQVTMMFWYRQQPGQSLTLIATANQGSEATYESGFVIDKFPISRPNLTFSTLTVSNMSPEDSSIYLCSVGGQVHGYTFGSGTRLTVV.

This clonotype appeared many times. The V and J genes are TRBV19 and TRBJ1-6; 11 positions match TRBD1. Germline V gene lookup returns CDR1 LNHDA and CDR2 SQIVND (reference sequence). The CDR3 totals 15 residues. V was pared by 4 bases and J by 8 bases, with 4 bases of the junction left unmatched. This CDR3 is CASSRGQGVDSPLHF. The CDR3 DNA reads TGTGCCAGTAGTAGGGGACAGGGGGTGGATTCACCCCTCCACTTT.

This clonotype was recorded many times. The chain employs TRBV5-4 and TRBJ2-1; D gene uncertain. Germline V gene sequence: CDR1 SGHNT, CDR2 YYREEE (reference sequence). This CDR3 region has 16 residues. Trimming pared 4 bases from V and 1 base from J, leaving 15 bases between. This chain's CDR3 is CASSRTTPISYNEQFF. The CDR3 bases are TGTGCCAGCAGCAGAACTACTCCCATTTCCTACAATGAGCAGTTCTTC.

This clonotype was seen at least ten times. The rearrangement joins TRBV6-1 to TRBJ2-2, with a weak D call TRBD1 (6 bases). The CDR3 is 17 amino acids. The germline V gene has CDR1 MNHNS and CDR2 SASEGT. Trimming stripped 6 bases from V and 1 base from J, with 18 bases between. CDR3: CASSRIPGQRNTGELFF. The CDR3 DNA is TGTGCCAGCAGCAGAATCCCGGGACAAAGGAACACCGGGGAGCTGTTTTTT.

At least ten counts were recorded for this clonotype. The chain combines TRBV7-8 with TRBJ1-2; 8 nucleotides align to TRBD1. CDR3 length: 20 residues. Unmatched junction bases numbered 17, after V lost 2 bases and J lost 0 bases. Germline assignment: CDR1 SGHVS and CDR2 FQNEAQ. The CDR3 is CASSLLGSRTGPPSNYGYTF. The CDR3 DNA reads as TGTGCCAGCAGCTTATTAGGTTCCCGGACAGGGCCACCCTCTAACTATGGCTACACCTTC.

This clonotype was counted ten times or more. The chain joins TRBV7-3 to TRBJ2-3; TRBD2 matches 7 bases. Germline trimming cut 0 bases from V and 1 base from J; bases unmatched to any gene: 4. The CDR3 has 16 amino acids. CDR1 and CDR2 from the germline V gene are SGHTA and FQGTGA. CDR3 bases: TGTGCCAGCAGCTTAACCCCTAGCGGAGGCACAGATACGCAGTATTTT. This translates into CASSLTPSGGTDTQYF.

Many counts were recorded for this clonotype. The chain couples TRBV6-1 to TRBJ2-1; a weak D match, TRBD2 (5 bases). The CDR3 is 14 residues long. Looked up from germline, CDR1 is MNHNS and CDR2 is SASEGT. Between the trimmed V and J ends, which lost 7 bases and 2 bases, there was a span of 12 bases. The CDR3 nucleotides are TGTGCCAGCATGAACGGGATGGCCTACAATGAGCAGTTCTTC. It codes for CASMNGMAYNEQFF.

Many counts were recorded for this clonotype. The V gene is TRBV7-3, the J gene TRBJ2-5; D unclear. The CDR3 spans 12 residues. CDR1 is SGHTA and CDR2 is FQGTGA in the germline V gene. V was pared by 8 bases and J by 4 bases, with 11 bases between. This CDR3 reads CASGMSRETQYF. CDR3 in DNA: TGTGCCAGCGGTATGTCTCGAGAGACCCAGTACTTC.

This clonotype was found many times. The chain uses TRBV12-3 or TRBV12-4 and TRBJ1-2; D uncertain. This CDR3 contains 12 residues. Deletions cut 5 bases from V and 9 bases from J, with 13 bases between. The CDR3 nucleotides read TGTGCCAGCAGTACTCAAGAGACACGCTACACCTTC. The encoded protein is CASSTQETRYTF.

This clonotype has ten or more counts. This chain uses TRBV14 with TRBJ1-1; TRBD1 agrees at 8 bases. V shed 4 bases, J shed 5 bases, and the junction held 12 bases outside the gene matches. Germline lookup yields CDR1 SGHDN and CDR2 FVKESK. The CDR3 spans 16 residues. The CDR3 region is CASSPRQGLWVTEAFF. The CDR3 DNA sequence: TGTGCCAGCAGCCCTCGACAGGGGCTATGGGTTACTGAAGCTTTCTTT.

CDR3 region: CASSMIAGGERTQYF. The CDR3 DNA reads TGTGCCAGCAGCATGATAGCGGGGGGCGAACGGACGCAGTATTTT. The chain uses TRBV11-2 and TRBJ2-3; 10 bases are shared with TRBD2. V lost 5 bases, J lost 9 bases, and 11 bases stayed unmatched. Germline CDR1 and CDR2: SGHAT and FQNNGV. The CDR3 length is 15 residues.

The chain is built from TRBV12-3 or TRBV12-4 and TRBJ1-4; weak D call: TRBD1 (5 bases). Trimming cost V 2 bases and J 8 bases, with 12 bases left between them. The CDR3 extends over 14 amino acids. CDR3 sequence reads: CASSLSRSGEKLFF. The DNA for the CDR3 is TGTGCCAGCAGTTTAAGCAGGTCAGGGGAAAAACTGTTTTTT.

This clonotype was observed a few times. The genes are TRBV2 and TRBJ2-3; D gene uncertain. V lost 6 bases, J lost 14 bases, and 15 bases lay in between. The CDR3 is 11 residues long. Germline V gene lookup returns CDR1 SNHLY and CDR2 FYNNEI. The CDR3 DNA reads TGTGCCAGCAGGACTCTGATCCCAGCGTATTTT. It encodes CASRTLIPAYF.

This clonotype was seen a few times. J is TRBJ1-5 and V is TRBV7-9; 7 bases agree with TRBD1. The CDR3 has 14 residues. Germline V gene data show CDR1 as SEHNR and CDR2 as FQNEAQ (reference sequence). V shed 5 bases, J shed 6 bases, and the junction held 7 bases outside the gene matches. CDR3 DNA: TGTGCCAGCAGCCTGGGGACAGTACCTCAGCCCCAGCATTTT. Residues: CASSLGTVPQPQHF.

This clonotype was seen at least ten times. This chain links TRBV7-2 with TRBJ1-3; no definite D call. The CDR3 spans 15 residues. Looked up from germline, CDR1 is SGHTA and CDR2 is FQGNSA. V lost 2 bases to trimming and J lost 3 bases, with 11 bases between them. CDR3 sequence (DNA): TGTGCCAGCAGCTTAAGAGGGATAAGTGGAAACACCATATATTTT. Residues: CASSLRGISGNTIYF.

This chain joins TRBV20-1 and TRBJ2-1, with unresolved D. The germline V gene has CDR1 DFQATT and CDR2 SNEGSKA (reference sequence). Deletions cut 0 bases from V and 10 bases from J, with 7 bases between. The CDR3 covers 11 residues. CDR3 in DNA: TGCAGTGCTAGAGACGCCCCCGAGCAGTTCTTC. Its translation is CSARDAPEQFF.

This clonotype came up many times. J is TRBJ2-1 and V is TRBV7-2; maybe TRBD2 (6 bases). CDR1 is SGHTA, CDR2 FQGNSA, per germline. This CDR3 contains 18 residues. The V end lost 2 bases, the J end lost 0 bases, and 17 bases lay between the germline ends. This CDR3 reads CASSLRFGGAISYNEQFF. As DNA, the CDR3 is TGTGCCAGCAGCTTAAGGTTCGGGGGTGCCATCTCCTACAATGAGCAGTTCTTC.

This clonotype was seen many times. The CDR3 nucleotides read TGTGCCAGCAGCCTTAGGAATAGCGGGAGGTTTGGCGGGGAGCTGTTTTTT. Residues: CASSLRNSGRFGGELFF. The rearrangement joins TRBV7-6 to TRBJ2-2; 10 bases map to TRBD2. The CDR3 extends over 17 amino acids. V dropped 5 bases and J dropped 7; count of bases not matched to a gene: 13. Germline V lookup: CDR1 SGHVS, CDR2 FNYEAQ.

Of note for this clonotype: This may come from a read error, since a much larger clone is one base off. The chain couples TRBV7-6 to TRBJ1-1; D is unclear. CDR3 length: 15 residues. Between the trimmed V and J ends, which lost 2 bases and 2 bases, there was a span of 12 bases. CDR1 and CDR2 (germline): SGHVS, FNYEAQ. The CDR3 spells CASSLRPVANTEAFF. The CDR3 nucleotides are TGTGCCAGCAGCTTACGACCGGTGGCAAACACTGAAGCTTTCTTT.

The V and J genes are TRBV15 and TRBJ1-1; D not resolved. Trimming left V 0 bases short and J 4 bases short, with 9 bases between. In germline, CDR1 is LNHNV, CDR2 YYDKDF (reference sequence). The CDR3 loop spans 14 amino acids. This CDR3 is CATSRDSRGTEAFF. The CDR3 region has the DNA TGTGCCACCAGCAGAGATTCTCGGGGCACTGAAGCTTTCTTT.

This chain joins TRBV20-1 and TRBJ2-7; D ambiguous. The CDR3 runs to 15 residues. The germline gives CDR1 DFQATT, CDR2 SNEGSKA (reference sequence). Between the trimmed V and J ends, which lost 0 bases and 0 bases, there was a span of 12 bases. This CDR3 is CSARDGEKGSYEQYF. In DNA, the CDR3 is TGCAGTGCTAGAGATGGCGAGAAGGGCTCCTACGAGCAGTACTTC.